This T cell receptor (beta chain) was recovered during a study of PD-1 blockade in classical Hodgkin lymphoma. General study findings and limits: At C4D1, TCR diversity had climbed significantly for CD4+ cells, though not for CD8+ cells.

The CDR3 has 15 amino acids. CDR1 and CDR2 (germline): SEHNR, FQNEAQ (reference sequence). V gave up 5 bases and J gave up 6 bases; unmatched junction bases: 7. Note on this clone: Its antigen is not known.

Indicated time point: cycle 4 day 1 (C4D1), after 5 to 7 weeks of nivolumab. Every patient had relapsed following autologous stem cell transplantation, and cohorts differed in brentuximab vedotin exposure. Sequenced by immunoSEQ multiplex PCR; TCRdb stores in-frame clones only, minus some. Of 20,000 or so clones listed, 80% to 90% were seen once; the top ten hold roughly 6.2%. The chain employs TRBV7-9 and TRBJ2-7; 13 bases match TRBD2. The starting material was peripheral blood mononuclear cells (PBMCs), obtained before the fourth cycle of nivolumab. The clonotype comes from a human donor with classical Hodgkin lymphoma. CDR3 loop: CASSLRTSGSGEQYF. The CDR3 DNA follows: TGTGCCAGCAGCCTCCGGACTAGCGGGAGTGGCGAGCAGTACTTC.